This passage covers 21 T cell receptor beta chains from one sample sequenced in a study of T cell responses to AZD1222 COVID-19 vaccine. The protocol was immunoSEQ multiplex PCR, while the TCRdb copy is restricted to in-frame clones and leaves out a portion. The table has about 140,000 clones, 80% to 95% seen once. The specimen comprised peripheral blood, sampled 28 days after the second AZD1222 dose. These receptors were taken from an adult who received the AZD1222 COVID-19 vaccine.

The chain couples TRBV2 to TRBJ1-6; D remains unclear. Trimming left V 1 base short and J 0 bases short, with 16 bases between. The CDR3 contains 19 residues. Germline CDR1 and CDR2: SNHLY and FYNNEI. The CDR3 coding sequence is TGTGCCAGCAGTGAAGTCGCCTCTCTCCCGTACTCCTATAATTCACCCCTCCACTTT. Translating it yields CASSEVASLPYSYNSPLHF.

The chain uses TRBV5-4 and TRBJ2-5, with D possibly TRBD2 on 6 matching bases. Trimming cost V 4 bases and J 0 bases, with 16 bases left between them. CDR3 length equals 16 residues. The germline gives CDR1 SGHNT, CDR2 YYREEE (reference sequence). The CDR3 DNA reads TGTGCCAGCAGCCACCCTAGCGAGGGGTACCAAGAGACCCAGTACTTC. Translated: CASSHPSEGYQETQYF. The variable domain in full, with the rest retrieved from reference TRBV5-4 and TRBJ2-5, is ETGVTQSPTHLIKTRGQQVTLRCSSQSGHNTVSWYQQALGQGPQFIFQYYREEENGRGNFPPRFSGLQFPNYSSELNVNALELDDSALYLCASSHPSEGYQETQYFGPGTRLLVL.

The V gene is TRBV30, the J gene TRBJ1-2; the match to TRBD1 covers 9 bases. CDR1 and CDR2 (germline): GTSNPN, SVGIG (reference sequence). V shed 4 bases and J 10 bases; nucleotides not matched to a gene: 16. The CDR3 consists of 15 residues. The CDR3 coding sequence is TGTGCCTGGAAGCCACAGGGGGCGCGTATTCTGGTCTACACCTTC. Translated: CAWKPQGARILVYTF.

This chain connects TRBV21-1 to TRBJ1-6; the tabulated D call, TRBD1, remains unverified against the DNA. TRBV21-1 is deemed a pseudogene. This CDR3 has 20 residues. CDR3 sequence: CASSPKKGGKRDRGNSPLHF. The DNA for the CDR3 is TGTGCCAGCAGCCCAAAGAAGGGGGGTAAACGGGACAGGGGTAATTCACCCCTCCACTTT.

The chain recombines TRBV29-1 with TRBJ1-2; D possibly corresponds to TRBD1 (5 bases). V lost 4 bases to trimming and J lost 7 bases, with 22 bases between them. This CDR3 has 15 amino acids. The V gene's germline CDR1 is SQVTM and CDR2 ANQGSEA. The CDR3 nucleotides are TGCAGCGTTGTAGGGGCCGCGGGAAGAAACGCTGGCTACACCTTC. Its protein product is CSVVGAAGRNAGYTF. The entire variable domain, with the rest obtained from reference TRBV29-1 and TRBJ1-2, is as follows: SAVISQKPSRDICQRGTSLTIQCQVDSQVTMMFWYRQQPGQSLTLIATANQGSEATYESGFVIDKFPISRPNLTFSTLTVSNMSPEDSSIYLCSVVGAAGRNAGYTFGSGTRLTVV.

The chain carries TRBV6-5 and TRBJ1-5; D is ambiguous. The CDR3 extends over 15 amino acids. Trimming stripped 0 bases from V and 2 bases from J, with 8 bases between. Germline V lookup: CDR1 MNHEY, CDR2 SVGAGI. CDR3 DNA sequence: TGTGCCAGCAGTTACTCGGACGGGGGCAATCAGCCCCAGCATTTT. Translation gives CASSYSDGGNQPQHF.

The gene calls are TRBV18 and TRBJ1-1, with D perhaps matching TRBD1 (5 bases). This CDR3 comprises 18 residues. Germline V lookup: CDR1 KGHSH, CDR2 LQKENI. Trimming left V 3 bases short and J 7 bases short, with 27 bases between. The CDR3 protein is CASSPLPPFSGATIEAFF. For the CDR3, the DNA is TGTGCCAGCTCACCCTTACCGCCTTTCAGCGGGGCAACAATTGAAGCTTTCTTT.

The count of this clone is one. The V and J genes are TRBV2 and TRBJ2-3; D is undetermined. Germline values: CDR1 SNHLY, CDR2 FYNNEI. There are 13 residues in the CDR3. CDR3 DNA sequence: TGTGCGAGGAATCAACCTCTCACAGATACGCAGTATTTT. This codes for CARNQPLTDTQYF. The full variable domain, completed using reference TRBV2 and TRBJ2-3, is EPEVTQTPSHQVTQMGQEVILRCVPISNHLYFYWYRQILGQKVEFLVSFYNNEISEKSEIFDDQFSVERPDGSNFTLKIRSTKLEDSAMYFCARNQPLTDTQYFGPGTRLTVL.

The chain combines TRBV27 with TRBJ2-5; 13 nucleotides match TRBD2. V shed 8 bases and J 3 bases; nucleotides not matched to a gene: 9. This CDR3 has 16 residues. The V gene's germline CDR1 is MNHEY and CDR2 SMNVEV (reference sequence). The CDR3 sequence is CASGTSGGAGEETQYF. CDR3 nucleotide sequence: TGTGCCAGCGGCACTAGCGGGGGGGCAGGTGAAGAGACCCAGTACTTC.

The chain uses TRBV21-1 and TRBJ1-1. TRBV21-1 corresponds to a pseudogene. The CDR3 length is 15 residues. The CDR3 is CASSKDSEGNTEAFF. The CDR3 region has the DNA TGTGCCAGCAGCAAAGATTCCGAGGGGAACACTGAAGCTTTCTTT.

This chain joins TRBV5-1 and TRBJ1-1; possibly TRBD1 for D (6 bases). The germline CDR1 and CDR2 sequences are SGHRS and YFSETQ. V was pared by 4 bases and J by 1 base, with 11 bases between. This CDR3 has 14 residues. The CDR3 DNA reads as TGCGCCAGCAGCATCGGGACACCGAACACTGAAGCTTTCTTT. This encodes CASSIGTPNTEAFF.

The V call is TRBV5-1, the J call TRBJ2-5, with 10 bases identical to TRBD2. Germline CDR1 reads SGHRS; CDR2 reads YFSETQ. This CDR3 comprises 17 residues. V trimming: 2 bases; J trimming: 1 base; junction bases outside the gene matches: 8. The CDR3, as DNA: TGCGCCAGCAGCTTATCTAGCGGGGGCGCGACCCAAGAGACCCAGTACTTC. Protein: CASSLSSGGATQETQYF.

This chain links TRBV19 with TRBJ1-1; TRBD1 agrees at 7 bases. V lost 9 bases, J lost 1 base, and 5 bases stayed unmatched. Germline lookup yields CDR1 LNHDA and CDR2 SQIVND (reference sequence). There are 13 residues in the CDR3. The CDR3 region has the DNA TGTGCCAGCATCCGGGACAGGAACACTGAAGCTTTCTTT. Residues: CASIRDRNTEAFF. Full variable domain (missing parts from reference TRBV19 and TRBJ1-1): DGGITQSPKYLFRKEGQNVTLSCEQNLNHDAMYWYRQDPGQGLRLIYYSQIVNDFQKGDIAEGYSVSREKKESFPLTVTSAQKNPTAFYLCASIRDRNTEAFFGQGTRLTVV.

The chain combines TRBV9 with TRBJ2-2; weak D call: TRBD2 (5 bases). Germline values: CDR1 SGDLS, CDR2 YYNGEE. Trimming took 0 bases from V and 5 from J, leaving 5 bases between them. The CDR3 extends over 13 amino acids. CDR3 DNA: TGTGCCAGCAGCGTAGGAGGGACCGGGGAGCTGTTTTTT. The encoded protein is CASSVGGTGELFF.

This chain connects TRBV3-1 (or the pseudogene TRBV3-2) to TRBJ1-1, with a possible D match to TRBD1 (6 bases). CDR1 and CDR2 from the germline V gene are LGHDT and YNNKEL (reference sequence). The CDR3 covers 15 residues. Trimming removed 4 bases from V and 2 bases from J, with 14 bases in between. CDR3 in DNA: TGTGCCAGCAGCCCCCGGACAGCTATCAACACTGAAGCTTTCTTT. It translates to CASSPRTAINTEAFF.

CDR3 in DNA: TGTGCCAGCTCACCACCGGTCGGCTACGAGCAGTACTTC. It is translated as CASSPPVGYEQYF. The chain links TRBV18 to TRBJ2-7; D remains unclear. The V end lost 0 bases, the J end lost 3 bases, and 6 bases lay between the germline ends. Per the germline V gene, CDR1 is KGHSH and CDR2 is LQKENI. There are 13 residues in the CDR3.

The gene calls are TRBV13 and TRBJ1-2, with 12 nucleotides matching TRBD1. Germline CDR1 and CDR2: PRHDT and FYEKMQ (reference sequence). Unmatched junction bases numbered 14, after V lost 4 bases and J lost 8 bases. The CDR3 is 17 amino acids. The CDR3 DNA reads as TGTGCCAGCAGCTCAGGGACAGGGGGCGAGATTCCCCTAGGCTACACCTTC. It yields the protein CASSSGTGGEIPLGYTF.

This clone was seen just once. For the CDR3, the DNA is TGCGCCAGCAGCCAAGTTTTTATCGGTTCGGTCTATGGCTACACCTTC. Its translation is CASSQVFIGSVYGYTF. The chain combines TRBV4-3 with TRBJ1-2; D call uncertain. V was clipped by 1 base and J by 4 bases, with 16 bases between them. This CDR3 has 16 amino acids. CDR1 is LGHNA and CDR2 is YSLEER in the germline V gene.

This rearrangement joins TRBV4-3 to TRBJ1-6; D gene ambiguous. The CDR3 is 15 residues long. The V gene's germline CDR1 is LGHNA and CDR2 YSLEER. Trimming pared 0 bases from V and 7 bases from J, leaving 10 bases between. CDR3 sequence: CASSQEPSSNSPLHF. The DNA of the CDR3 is TGCGCCAGCAGCCAAGAACCGTCCTCGAATTCACCCCTCCACTTT.

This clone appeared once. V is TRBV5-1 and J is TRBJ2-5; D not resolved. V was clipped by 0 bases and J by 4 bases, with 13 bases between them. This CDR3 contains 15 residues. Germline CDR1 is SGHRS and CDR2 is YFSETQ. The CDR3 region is CASSLEPSRRETQYF. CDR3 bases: TGCGCCAGCAGCTTGGAACCCAGCCGGAGAGAGACCCAGTACTTC.

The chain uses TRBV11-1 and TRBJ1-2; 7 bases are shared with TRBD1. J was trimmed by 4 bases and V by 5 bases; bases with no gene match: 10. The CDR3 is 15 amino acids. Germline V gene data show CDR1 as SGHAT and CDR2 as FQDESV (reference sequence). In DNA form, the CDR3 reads TGTGCCAGCAGCCAAGAAAGGACAGGCCCCTATGGCTACACCTTC. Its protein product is CASSQERTGPYGYTF.